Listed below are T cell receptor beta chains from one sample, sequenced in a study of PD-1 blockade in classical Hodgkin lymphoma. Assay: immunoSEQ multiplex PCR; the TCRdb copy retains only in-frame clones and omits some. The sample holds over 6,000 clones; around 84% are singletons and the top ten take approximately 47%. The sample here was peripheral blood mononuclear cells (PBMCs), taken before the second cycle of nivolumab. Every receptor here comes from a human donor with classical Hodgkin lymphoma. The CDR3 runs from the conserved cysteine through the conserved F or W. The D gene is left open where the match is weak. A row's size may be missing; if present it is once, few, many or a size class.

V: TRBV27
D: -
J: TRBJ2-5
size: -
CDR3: CASSFGSGRETQYF

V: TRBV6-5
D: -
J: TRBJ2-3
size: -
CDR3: CASSYSRDSTDTQYF

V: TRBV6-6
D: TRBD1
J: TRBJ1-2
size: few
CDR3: CASSFSGTGEYGYTF

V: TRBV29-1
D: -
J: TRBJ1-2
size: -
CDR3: CSVEEDLTF

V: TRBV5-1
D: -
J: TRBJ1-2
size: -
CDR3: CASSLEQGSYTF

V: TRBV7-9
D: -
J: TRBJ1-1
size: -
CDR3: CASSLPRANTEAFF

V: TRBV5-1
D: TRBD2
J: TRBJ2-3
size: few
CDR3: CASSSPGGRGDTQYF

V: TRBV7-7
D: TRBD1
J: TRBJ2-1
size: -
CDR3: CASSADRRHYNEQFF

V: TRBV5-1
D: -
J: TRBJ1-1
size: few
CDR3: CASSPHRVRVNTEAFF

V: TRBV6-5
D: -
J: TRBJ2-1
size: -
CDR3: CASRLRGGDYNEQFF

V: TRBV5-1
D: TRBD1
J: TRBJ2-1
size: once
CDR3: CASSLPTGGPNEQFF

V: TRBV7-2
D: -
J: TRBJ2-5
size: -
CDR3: CASSPQTLLGKTQYF

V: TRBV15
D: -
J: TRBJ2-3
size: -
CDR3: CATGTTHTDTQYF

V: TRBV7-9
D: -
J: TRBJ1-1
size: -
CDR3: CASSSGRVNTEAFF

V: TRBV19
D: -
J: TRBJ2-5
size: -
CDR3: CASNEAARAEETQYF